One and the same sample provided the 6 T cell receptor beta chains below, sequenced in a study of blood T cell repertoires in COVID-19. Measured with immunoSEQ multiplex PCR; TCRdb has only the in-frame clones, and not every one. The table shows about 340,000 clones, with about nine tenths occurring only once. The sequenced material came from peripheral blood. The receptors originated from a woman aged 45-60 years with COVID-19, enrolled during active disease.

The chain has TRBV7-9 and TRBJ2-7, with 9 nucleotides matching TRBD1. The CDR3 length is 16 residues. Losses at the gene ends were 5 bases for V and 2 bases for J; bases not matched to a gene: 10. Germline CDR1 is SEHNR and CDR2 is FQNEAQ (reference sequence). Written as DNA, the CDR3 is TGTGCCAGCAGCCGAGACGGACAGGGGCTTCCCTACGAGCAGTACTTC. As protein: CASSRDGQGLPYEQYF.

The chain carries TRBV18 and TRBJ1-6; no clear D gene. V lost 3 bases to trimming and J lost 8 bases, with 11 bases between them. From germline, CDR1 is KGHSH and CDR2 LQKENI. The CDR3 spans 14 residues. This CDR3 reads CASSPTGLDSPLHF. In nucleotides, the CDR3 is TGTGCCAGCTCACCGACGGGTTTGGATTCACCCCTCCACTTT.

The CDR3 region has the DNA TGTGCCAGCAGTTTATACGCTAGCCGAAGCTCCTACAATGAGCAGTTCTTC. This gives the protein CASSLYASRSSYNEQFF. The genes are TRBV27 and TRBJ2-1; TRBD2 is a possible D gene (5 bases). The CDR3 spans 17 residues. V dropped 1 base and J dropped 0 bases, with 13 bases sitting between them. CDR1 and CDR2 from the germline V gene are MNHEY and SMNVEV (reference sequence).

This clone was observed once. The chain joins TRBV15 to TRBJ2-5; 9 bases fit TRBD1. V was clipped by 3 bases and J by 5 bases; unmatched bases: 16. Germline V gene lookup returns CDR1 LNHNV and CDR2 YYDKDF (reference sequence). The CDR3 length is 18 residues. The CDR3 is CATSSLPGQGSARETQYF. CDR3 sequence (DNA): TGTGCCACCAGCAGCCTCCCGGGACAGGGATCCGCCCGGGAGACCCAGTACTTC. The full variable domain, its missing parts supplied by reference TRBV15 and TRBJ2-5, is DAMVIQNPRYQVTQFGKPVTLSCSQTLNHNVMYWYQQKSSQAPKLLFHYYDKDFNNEADTPDNFQSRRPNTSFCFLDIRSPGLGDTAMYLCATSSLPGQGSARETQYFGPGTRLLVL.

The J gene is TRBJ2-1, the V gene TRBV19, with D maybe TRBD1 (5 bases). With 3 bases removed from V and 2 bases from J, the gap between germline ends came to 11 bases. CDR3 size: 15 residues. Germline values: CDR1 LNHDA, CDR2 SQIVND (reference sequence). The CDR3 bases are TGTGCCAGTAGTATTTTCCAGGGTCCCTACAATGAGCAGTTCTTC. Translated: CASSIFQGPYNEQFF.

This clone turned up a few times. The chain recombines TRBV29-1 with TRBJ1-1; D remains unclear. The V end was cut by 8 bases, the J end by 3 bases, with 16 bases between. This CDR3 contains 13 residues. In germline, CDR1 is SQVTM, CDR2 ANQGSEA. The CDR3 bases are TGCAGCTCATCTCGGGGATTGGACACTGAAGCTTTCTTT. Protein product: CSSSRGLDTEAFF.